The 10 T cell receptor beta chains below were found in one sample sequenced in a study of PD-1 blockade in mismatch repair-deficient tumors. The method was immunoSEQ multiplex PCR; TCRdb's version includes in-frame clones alone and lacks a portion of them. The repertoire includes more than 15,000 clones, about four fifths of them detected once, and around 17% sits in the top ten. Sequencing used PBMCs, obtained before pembrolizumab treatment. The origin of the receptors is an adult with mismatch repair-deficient cancer.

J is TRBJ2-7 and V is TRBV18; D is possibly TRBD2 (6 bases). This CDR3 region has 16 residues. V dropped 4 bases and J dropped 5 bases, with 21 bases sitting between them. CDR1 KGHSH and CDR2 LQKENI come from the germline V gene. The CDR3 region has the DNA TGTGCCAGCTCACGCGGAGAGACTAGACCCTGGCACGAGCAGTACTTC. Amino acids: CASSRGETRPWHEQYF.

V gene TRBV6-6 combines with J gene TRBJ2-1, with no clear D. Trimming shortened V by 3 bases and J by 7 bases, and 10 bases separated the two germline ends. Germline assignment: CDR1 MNHNY and CDR2 SVGAGI (reference sequence). The CDR3 loop spans 13 amino acids. CDR3 region: CASSYSPWNEQFF. The CDR3 DNA sequence: TGTGCCAGCAGTTATTCTCCTTGGAATGAGCAGTTCTTC.

The CDR3 nucleotides are TGTGCCAGCAGTTTATACAATAGGGCCAGCTCCTACGAGCAGTACTTC. Translated, it gives CASSLYNRASSYEQYF. The V gene is TRBV27, the J gene TRBJ2-7; D uncertain. Per the germline V gene, CDR1 is MNHEY and CDR2 is SMNVEV (reference sequence). CDR3 length: 16 residues. Between the trimmed V and J ends, which lost 1 base and 0 bases, there was a span of 13 bases.

The gene calls are TRBV5-5 and TRBJ2-7; no reliable D call. In germline, CDR1 is SGHKS, CDR2 YYEKEE (reference sequence). V was trimmed by 0 bases and J by 3 bases, leaving 4 bases between them. CDR3 length: 12 amino acids. The CDR3 here is CASSLGRYEQYF. The CDR3 region has the DNA TGTGCCAGCAGCTTGGGTCGCTACGAGCAGTACTTC.

This clone is medium-sized by share. J is TRBJ2-3 and V is TRBV27; 12 bases are shared with TRBD2. Trimming took 10 bases from V and 4 from J; bases not matched to a gene: 6. CDR1 MNHEY and CDR2 SMNVEV come from the germline V gene (reference sequence). The length of the CDR3 is 14 residues. As DNA, the CDR3 is TGTGCCACGCGGACTAGCGGGATGTCAGATACGCAGTATTTT. Translation: CATRTSGMSDTQYF.

The rearrangement joins TRBV11-2 to TRBJ1-2; 9 bases align to TRBD1. Germline CDR1 SGHAT, CDR2 FQNNGV. The CDR3 extends over 14 amino acids. V was pared by 5 bases and J by 5 bases, with 6 bases of the junction left unmatched. CDR3 nucleotides: TGTGCCAGCAGCCCGGGACAGGGTTTTTATGGCTACACCTTC. Translation gives CASSPGQGFYGYTF.

This chain uses TRBV19 with TRBJ2-1, with TRBD2 as a possible D gene (6 bases). Germline CDR1 reads LNHDA; CDR2 reads SQIVND (reference sequence). V lost 3 bases to trimming and J lost 5 bases, with 14 bases between them. The CDR3 covers 15 residues. The CDR3 DNA reads as TGTGCCAGTAGTATTTCCGCGGGACCAAACAATGAGCAGTTCTTC. The encoded protein is CASSISAGPNNEQFF.

This clone was detected a few times. V is TRBV5-1 and J is TRBJ2-5; D call uncertain. Trimming shortened V by 0 bases and J by 8 bases, and 11 bases separated the two germline ends. The CDR3 covers 13 residues. In germline, CDR1 is SGHRS, CDR2 YFSETQ. CDR3 in amino acids: CASSLVLEGTQYF. The DNA of the CDR3 is TGCGCCAGCAGCTTGGTCCTCGAAGGAACCCAGTACTTC.

By proportion, this clone is medium-sized. The chain links TRBV18 to TRBJ1-2; 10 positions agree with TRBD1. Trimming took 6 bases from V and 10 from J; bases not matched to a gene: 8. The CDR3 runs to 13 residues. CDR1 KGHSH and CDR2 LQKENI come from the germline V gene. The CDR3 spells CASSQGGTGDYTF. DNA for the CDR3: TGTGCCAGCTCCCAAGGCGGGACAGGGGACTACACCTTC.

The chain has TRBV11-3 and TRBJ1-1; the D gene is possibly TRBD1 (5 bases). The CDR3 loop spans 15 amino acids. Germline CDR1 SGHNT, CDR2 YENEEA. With 6 bases removed from V and 1 base from J, the gap between germline ends came to 15 bases. CDR3: CASSSGGWENTEAFF. The CDR3 nucleotides read TGTGCCAGCAGTTCCGGGGGGTGGGAGAACACTGAAGCTTTCTTT.